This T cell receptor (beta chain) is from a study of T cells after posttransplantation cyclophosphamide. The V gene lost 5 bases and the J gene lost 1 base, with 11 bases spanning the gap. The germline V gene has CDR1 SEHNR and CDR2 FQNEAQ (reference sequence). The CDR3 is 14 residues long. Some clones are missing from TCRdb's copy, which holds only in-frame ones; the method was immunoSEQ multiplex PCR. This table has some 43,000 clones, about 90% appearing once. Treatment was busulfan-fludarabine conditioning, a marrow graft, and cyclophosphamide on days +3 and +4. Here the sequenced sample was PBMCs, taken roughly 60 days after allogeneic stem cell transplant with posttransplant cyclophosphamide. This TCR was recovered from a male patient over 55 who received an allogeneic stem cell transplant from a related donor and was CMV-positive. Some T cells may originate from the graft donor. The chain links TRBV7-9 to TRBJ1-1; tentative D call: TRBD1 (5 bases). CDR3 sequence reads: CASSTGPKNTEAFF. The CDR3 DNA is TGTGCCAGCAGCACAGGACCCAAGAACACTGAAGCTTTCTTT.